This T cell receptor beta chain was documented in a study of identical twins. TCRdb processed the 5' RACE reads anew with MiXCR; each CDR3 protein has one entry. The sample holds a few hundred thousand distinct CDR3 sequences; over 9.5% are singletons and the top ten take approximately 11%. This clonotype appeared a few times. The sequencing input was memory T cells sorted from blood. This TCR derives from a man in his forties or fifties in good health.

CDR3 region: CASSRLTAFYGYTF. CDR3 DNA: TGTGCCAGCAGTCGCCTGACAGCTTTCTATGGCTACACCTTC. The rearrangement uses TRBV12-3 or TRBV12-4 and TRBJ1-2, with a weak D call TRBD1 (5 bases). CDR3 length equals 14 residues. V was clipped by 5 bases and J by 4 bases, with 14 bases between them.